This T cell receptor (beta chain) is drawn from a study of T-cell reconstitution after alpha-beta-depleted transplantation in children. Preparation of the TCRbeta library was carried out with unique molecular identifiers. TCRdb itself ran the PCR reads through MiXCR, one entry per CDR3 protein. The data contain about 600,000 distinct CDR3 sequences, roughly 13% of them singletons. This clonotype has only a few counts. The antigen is unknown. Study-wide results and limits: As was reported, about two months after transplant, alpha-beta T cells came from several hundred expanded graft clones. When one year had passed after transplant, most T-cell counts and diversity came from newly produced T cells.

The CDR3 runs to 13 residues. V dropped 2 bases and J dropped 8 bases, with 10 bases sitting between them. The germline gives CDR1 MNHEY, CDR2 SMNVEV (reference sequence). This chain links TRBV27 with TRBJ2-1; D not certain. This material consisted of PBMCs, mostly from graft donor cells, taken 360 days after TCRalphabeta/CD19-depleted stem cell transplant. This clonotype originated in a male patient between 5 and 17 years old who had a stem cell transplant for acute myeloid leukemia, so the T cells may come from the graft donor. The CDR3 is CASSLVSIHEQFF. The CDR3 DNA reads TGTGCCAGCAGTTTAGTGAGCATCCATGAGCAGTTCTTC.